The 6 T cell receptor beta chains reported below all come from one sample, sequenced in a study of cytomegalovirus exposure and HLA in healthy donors. Clones were read by immunoSEQ multiplex PCR, and TCRdb kept only the in-frame ones, dropping some. The sample gives about 150,000 clones, about 80% of which show up once; roughly 29% is in the top ten. Sequences were obtained from PBMCs. All receptors derive from a man aged 25-45 years in good health and CMV-seropositive.

The chain carries TRBV25-1 and TRBJ1-1, with D perhaps TRBD1 (5 bases). The CDR3 has 15 amino acids. The germline V gene encodes CDR1 MGHDK and CDR2 SYGVNS. Trimming left V 2 bases short and J 3 bases short, with 13 bases between. The CDR3 loop reads CASSEPRGSDTEAFF. The CDR3 DNA is TGTGCCAGCAGTGAACCTAGGGGCAGCGACACTGAAGCTTTCTTT. Full variable domain (outside the CDR3, taken from reference TRBV25-1 and TRBJ1-1): EADIYQTPRYLVIGTGKKITLECSQTMGHDKMYWYQQDPGMELHLIHYSYGVNSTEKGDLSSESTVSRIRTEHFPLTLESARPSHTSQYLCASSEPRGSDTEAFFGQGTRLTVV.

This chain joins TRBV7-2 and TRBJ1-3, with 10 bases fitting TRBD1. Looked up from germline, CDR1 is SGHTA and CDR2 is FQGNSA. Trimming cost V 5 bases and J 0 bases; bases outside gene matches: 7. CDR3 length equals 17 residues. CDR3 sequence (DNA): TGTGCCAGCAGCCCAGGGGGACAGGGGATCTCTGGAAACACCATATATTTT. Amino acid sequence: CASSPGGQGISGNTIYF.

V and J are TRBV27 and TRBJ2-1; 7 nucleotides match TRBD1. CDR3 length equals 14 residues. CDR1 and CDR2 (germline): MNHEY, SMNVEV (reference sequence). Trimming removed 5 bases from V and 5 bases from J; junction bases left unmatched: 6. CDR3 DNA sequence: TGTGCCAGCAGTAAGGGACAGAGAGACAATGAGCAGTTCTTC. This gives the protein CASSKGQRDNEQFF.

V is TRBV5-1 and J is TRBJ2-2; D uncertain. V was pared by 4 bases and J by 8 bases, with 15 bases between. Germline V lookup: CDR1 SGHRS, CDR2 YFSETQ. CDR3 length: 14 residues. The CDR3: CASSPWSSEGELFF. CDR3 nucleotide sequence: TGCGCCAGCAGCCCCTGGTCGAGCGAGGGGGAGCTGTTTTTT.

CDR3 protein: CASSVTGQPLSEQYF. The DNA for the CDR3 is TGTGCCAGCAGCGTCACAGGGCAACCCCTCAGCGAGCAGTACTTC. The chain couples TRBV9 to TRBJ2-7; maybe TRBD1 (6 bases). CDR1 and CDR2 from the germline V gene are SGDLS and YYNGEE. V was cut by 2 bases and J by 6 bases, with 18 bases left in between. CDR3 length equals 15 residues.

This sequence joins TRBV5-1 and TRBJ2-7, with a weak D call TRBD1 (6 bases). The CDR3 extends over 16 amino acids. V gave up 0 bases and J gave up 3 bases, with 16 bases separating them. CDR1 is SGHRS, CDR2 YFSETQ, per germline. The CDR3 nucleotides are TGCGCCAGCAGCTTGGGGGGCAGGGGAAAGGACTACGAGCAGTACTTC. This encodes CASSLGGRGKDYEQYF.